This T cell receptor beta chain was captured in a study of T cell responses to AZD1222 COVID-19 vaccine. Study-wide results and limits: Among those given AZD1222, only six were seropositive at baseline. Repertoire sampling was restricted to post-peak T cell response timepoints.

Produced via immunoSEQ multiplex PCR; TCRdb's table is partial and in-frame only. The sample yields 150,000 or so clones, roughly 92% seen once. With regard to this clone: Its target is not known.

This CDR3 is built from 16 residues. The V and J ends lost 1 base and 5 bases respectively, with 18 bases between them. The germline V gene encodes CDR1 MGHRA and CDR2 YSYEKL. The chain has TRBV4-1 and TRBJ2-7; D may be TRBD1 or TRBD2 (5 bases each). This TCR derives from an adult in good health. Sequencing was performed on peripheral blood, taken on day 0 of AZD1222 vaccination. CDR3 in amino acids: CASSQGLGRSRNEQYF. CDR3 coding DNA: TGCGCCAGCAGCCAAGGGTTGGGACGCTCGAGGAACGAGCAGTACTTC.